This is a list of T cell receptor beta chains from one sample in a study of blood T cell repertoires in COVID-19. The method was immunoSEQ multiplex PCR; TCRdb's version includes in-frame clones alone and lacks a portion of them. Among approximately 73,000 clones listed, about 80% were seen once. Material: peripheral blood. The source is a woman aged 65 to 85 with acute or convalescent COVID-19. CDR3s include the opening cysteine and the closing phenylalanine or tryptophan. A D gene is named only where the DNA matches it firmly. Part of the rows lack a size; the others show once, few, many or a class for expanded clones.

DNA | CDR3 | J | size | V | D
TGTGCCAGCAGTCCGCAGACAGGGGGCAGGGAGACCCAGTACTTC | CASSPQTGGRETQYF | TRBJ2-5 | once | TRBV28 | TRBD1
TGCGCCAGCAGCCGGACAGGGTTAAACTACAATGAGCAGTTCTTC | CASSRTGLNYNEQFF | TRBJ2-1 | . | TRBV10-2 | TRBD1
TGCGCCAGCAGCTTGGCCCCGGGACTAGCGGGTCCCGGAGGAAGCTCCTACAATGAGCAGTTCTTC | CASSLAPGLAGPGGSSYNEQFF | TRBJ2-1 | . | TRBV5-1 | TRBD2
TGCGCCAGCAGCCAAACCACCCCAGGGGGCCAGGCCAAAAACATTCAGTACTTC | CASSQTTPGGQAKNIQYF | TRBJ2-4 | . | TRBV4-3 | TRBD1
TGTGCCAGCGGGGAGGCTTGGGGACTAGCGGGAGGGGCCTACAATGAGCAGTTCTTC | CASGEAWGLAGGAYNEQFF | TRBJ2-1 | . | TRBV28 | TRBD2
TGTGCCAGTAGTCCGACACCCAGGCTTCAGGGAGATACGCAGTATTTT | CASSPTPRLQGDTQYF | TRBJ2-3 | . | TRBV19 | .
TGTGCCAGCACCGAGAACTCCATGAACACTGAAGCTTTCTTT | CASTENSMNTEAFF | TRBJ1-1 | . | TRBV6-6 | .
TGTGCCAGCAGTGAATGGGGGGGTCGTCCTGAAGCTTTCTTT | CASSEWGGRPEAFF | TRBJ1-1 | once | TRBV2 | .
TGTGCCAGCAGCCCCAGGGAGGAGGATCAGCCCCAGCATTTT | CASSPREEDQPQHF | TRBJ1-5 | . | TRBV27 | .
TGTGCCAGCAACTATCAGGGACAGGGGGCCTACGAGCAGTACTTC | CASNYQGQGAYEQYF | TRBJ2-7 | . | TRBV6-5 | TRBD1
TGTGCCAGCAGTTTCGCACAGCTACCTAACTATGGCTACACCTTC | CASSFAQLPNYGYTF | TRBJ1-2 | . | TRBV28 | .
TGTGCCAGCAGTTACTTAAACGGGGGAATCGCTGAAGCTTTCTTT | CASSYLNGGIAEAFF | TRBJ1-1 | . | TRBV6-6 | .
TGTGCCAGCAGCGTAGCCGCCGGACAGGGAAGGACTGAAGCTTTCTTT | CASSVAAGQGRTEAFF | TRBJ1-1 | . | TRBV9 | TRBD1
TGTGCCAGCTCCCCGACAGGGGCTGGAAACACCATATATTTT | CASSPTGAGNTIYF | TRBJ1-3 | . | TRBV18 | TRBD1
TGTGCCAGCAGCTTGGGGGCACAGGCTGGCTACACCTTC | CASSLGAQAGYTF | TRBJ1-2 | . | TRBV5-6 | .
TGTGCCAGCAGCTTAGGCCAGGCGAACAAAAACATTCAGTACTTC | CASSLGQANKNIQYF | TRBJ2-4 | few | TRBV7-9 | .
TGTGCCAGCAGCTTAAATGCAGTCAACACTGAAGCTTTCTTT | CASSLNAVNTEAFF | TRBJ1-1 | . | TRBV11-2 | .
TGTGCCATCAGTGAGACAGGGGATGGTGAGCAGTTCTTC | CAISETGDGEQFF | TRBJ2-1 | . | TRBV10-3 | TRBD1
TGTGCCTGGAGTACCGGCACAGGGGCGACCGGGGAGCTGTTTTTT | CAWSTGTGATGELFF | TRBJ2-2 | . | TRBV30 | TRBD1
TGTGCCAGCAATTTTGCTAGCGGGAGAACCGGGGAGCTGTTTTTT | CASNFASGRTGELFF | TRBJ2-2 | . | TRBV7-2 | TRBD2
TGTGCCTGGAGTGTTGGCTTCCAGTCTAGCACAGATACGCAGTATTTT | CAWSVGFQSSTDTQYF | TRBJ2-3 | . | TRBV30 | .
TGCGCCAGCAGCTTGGAAAGCGGACGCCCCGCGGGAGGCTACACCTTC | CASSLESGRPAGGYTF | TRBJ1-2 | . | TRBV5-1 | .
TGTGCCAGCAGTTTACCCGGGACGGACAGGGATAAACTGTTTTTT | CASSLPGTDRDKLFF | TRBJ1-4 | . | TRBV28 | TRBD1
TGTGCCTGGAGCCCCAGCGGGTCCTACAATGAGCAGTTCTTC | CAWSPSGSYNEQFF | TRBJ2-1 | . | TRBV30 | .
TGTGCCAGCACCCTCCGACAGGCCATTGGAGCTAACTATGGCTACACCTTC | CASTLRQAIGANYGYTF | TRBJ1-2 | . | TRBV11-2 | .
TGTGCCAGCAGTACCCCTACCCCTACCCTATACGAGCAGTACTTC | CASSTPTPTLYEQYF | TRBJ2-7 | . | TRBV28 | .
TGTGCCAGCAGACCTAGCGGGAGCGCAGCCTACGAGCAGTACTTC | CASRPSGSAAYEQYF | TRBJ2-7 | . | TRBV7-9 | TRBD2
TGTGCCAGCAGCTCGGGACTAGCGGGGAACGGGCAGTACTTC | CASSSGLAGNGQYF | TRBJ2-7 | few | TRBV7-2 | TRBD2
TGCGCCAGCAGCCAAGACCGGTCGGGGGGGGTCGGCAATCAGCCCCAGCATTTT | CASSQDRSGGVGNQPQHF | TRBJ1-5 | . | TRBV4-1 | .
TGTGCCAGCAGTTACTTTCAGGGTGGAGAGACCCAGTACTTC | CASSYFQGGETQYF | TRBJ2-5 | . | TRBV6-5 | .
TGTGCCAGCAGCACGGGACTCCAGAGGGTGACCCAGTACTTC | CASSTGLQRVTQYF | TRBJ2-5 | . | TRBV11-2 | .
TGTGCCAGCAGTGAAGGCGGGGACAGGGCCCTTATTTCCTATGGCTACACCTTC | CASSEGGDRALISYGYTF | TRBJ1-2 | . | TRBV6-1 | TRBD1
TGTGCCAGCTCACCAGTCACCTCAGGGTACAATGAGCAGTTCTTC | CASSPVTSGYNEQFF | TRBJ2-1 | . | TRBV18 | .
TGCGCCAGCAGCTTGGGGACAGACAGGAGCACAGATACGCAGTATTTT | CASSLGTDRSTDTQYF | TRBJ2-3 | . | TRBV5-1 | .
TGTGCCAGCAGTGACGCGGGAGTCGGTGAGCAGTTCTTC | CASSDAGVGEQFF | TRBJ2-1 | . | TRBV6-4 | TRBD2
TGTGCCAGCAGTCCTAAACAGGGCGAAGCTTTCTTT | CASSPKQGEAFF | TRBJ1-1 | . | TRBV2 | .
TGTGCCAGCAGCCATGAAGGGGCTTACAATCAGCCCCAGCATTTT | CASSHEGAYNQPQHF | TRBJ1-5 | few | TRBV7-9 | .
TGTGCCAGCAGCTTATGGGGAGGGACGACCGGGGAGCTGTTTTTT | CASSLWGGTTGELFF | TRBJ2-2 | . | TRBV7-3 | TRBD2
TGTGCCAGCAGTTACACGGCGGCGGGTAACGGAAACACCATATATTTT | CASSYTAAGNGNTIYF | TRBJ1-3 | once | TRBV6-5 | .
TGTGCCAGCAGTGAAGAGAGCCCCTGGACAGGGGGCGATCAGCCCCAGCATTTT | CASSEESPWTGGDQPQHF | TRBJ1-5 | . | TRBV6-1 | TRBD1
TGTGCCATCAGCCCATTACAGGGGAACACTGAAGCTTTCTTT | CAISPLQGNTEAFF | TRBJ1-1 | once | TRBV10-3 | .